This TCR beta chain was captured by sequencing in a study of cytomegalovirus exposure and HLA in healthy donors. Study-wide findings and caveats: Despite most TCR sequences being rare, some public TCRs occurred in many donors. It was found in a later analysis that first-cohort TCR clusters tended to co-occur in the 100 to 150 validation repertoires. The listing of 150 to 200 TCR beta chains classed them as cytomegalovirus-associated. In vitro confirmation showed three CMV-associated chains to be CMV antigen specific.

Comments on this clone: Its antigen is unidentified.

The repertoire was sequenced with immunoSEQ multiplex PCR; TCRdb's copy has only in-frame clones and lacks some. The table shows 300,000 to 400,000 clones, with over 75% occurring only once. The V gene lost 5 bases and the J gene lost 4 bases, with 13 bases spanning the gap. This CDR3 region has 14 residues. Germline V lookup: CDR1 MNHEY, CDR2 SMNVEV (reference sequence). The sample was PBMCs. This TCR came from a man aged 25-45 years in good health and CMV-seronegative. The J gene is TRBJ2-3, the V gene TRBV27; D possibly corresponds to TRBD1 (6 bases). Here the CDR3 reads CASSTGRAADTQYF. The CDR3 DNA is TGTGCCAGCAGTACAGGGCGGGCGGCAGATACGCAGTATTTT.